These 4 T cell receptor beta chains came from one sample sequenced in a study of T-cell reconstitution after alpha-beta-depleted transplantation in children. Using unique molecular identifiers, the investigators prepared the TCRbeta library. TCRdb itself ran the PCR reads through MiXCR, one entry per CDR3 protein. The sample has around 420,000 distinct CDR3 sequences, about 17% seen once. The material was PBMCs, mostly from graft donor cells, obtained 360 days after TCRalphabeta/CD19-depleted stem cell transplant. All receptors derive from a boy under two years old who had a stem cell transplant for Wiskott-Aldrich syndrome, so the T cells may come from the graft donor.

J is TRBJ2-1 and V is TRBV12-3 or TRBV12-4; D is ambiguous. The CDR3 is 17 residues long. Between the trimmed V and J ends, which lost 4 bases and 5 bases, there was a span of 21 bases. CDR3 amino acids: CASSYRPLGFTHNEQFF. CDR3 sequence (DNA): TGTGCCAGCAGTTATCGCCCTTTGGGGTTTACACACAATGAGCAGTTCTTC.

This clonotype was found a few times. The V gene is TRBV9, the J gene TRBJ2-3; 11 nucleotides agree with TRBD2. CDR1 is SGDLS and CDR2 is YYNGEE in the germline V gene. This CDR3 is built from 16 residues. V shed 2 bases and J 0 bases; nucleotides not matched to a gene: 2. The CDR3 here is CASSVTSGTSTDTQYF. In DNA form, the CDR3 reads TGTGCCAGCAGCGTGACTAGCGGGACCAGCACAGATACGCAGTATTTT.

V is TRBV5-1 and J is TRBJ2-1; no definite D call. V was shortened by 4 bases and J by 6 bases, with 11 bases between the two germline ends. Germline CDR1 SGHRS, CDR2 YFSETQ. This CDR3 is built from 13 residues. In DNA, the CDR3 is TGCGCCAGCAGCCCCAAACCCCTCAATGAGCAGTTCTTC. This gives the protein CASSPKPLNEQFF.

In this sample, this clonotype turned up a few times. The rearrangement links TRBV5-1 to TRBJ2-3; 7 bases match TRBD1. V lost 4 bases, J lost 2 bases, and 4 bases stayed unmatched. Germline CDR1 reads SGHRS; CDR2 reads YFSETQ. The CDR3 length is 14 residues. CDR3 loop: CASSTGQTTDTQYF. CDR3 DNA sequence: TGCGCCAGCAGCACGGGACAGACCACAGATACGCAGTATTTT.